Shown below are 12 T cell receptor beta chains from a single sample sequenced in a study of beta chain features in type 1 diabetes. The entirety of the isolated RNA underwent reverse transcription, so expressed TCRB transcripts were sequenced. The repertoire was sequenced with immunoSEQ multiplex PCR; TCRdb's copy has only in-frame clones and lacks some. This table holds hundreds of thousands of clones, 15% to 17% found once. The sequencing input was naive CD4+ T cells from blood. The receptors shown here come from a young man in good health.

This clone was seen a few times. V gene TRBV7-6 combines with J gene TRBJ2-7; TRBD1 agrees at 10 bases. The CDR3 is 17 residues long. Germline CDR1 and CDR2: SGHVS and FNYEAQ. Trimming took 7 bases from V and 5 from J; bases not matched to a gene: 17. CDR3 residues: CASNPGAHRDRGNEQYF. Written as DNA, the CDR3 is TGTGCCAGCAACCCGGGGGCGCATAGGGACAGGGGCAACGAGCAGTACTTC.

The rearrangement uses TRBV19 and TRBJ2-7; D may be TRBD2 (7 bases). Trimming shortened V by 3 bases and J by 2 bases, and 11 bases separated the two germline ends. CDR3 length: 14 amino acids. CDR1 LNHDA and CDR2 SQIVND come from the germline V gene (reference sequence). CDR3 loop: CASSIGGLAYEQYF. The CDR3, as DNA: TGTGCCAGTAGTATCGGGGGGCTAGCCTACGAGCAGTACTTC.

V is TRBV7-3 and J is TRBJ2-3; 8 bases match TRBD1. Trimming cost V 5 bases and J 0 bases; bases outside gene matches: 7. CDR1 is SGHTA, CDR2 FQGTGA, per germline. The CDR3 covers 16 residues. This CDR3 is CASSQEDRASTDTQYF. CDR3 coding DNA: TGTGCCAGCAGCCAAGAGGACAGGGCGAGCACAGATACGCAGTATTTT.

This clone has only a few counts. This chain connects TRBV27 to TRBJ2-1; 12 bases are shared with TRBD2. This CDR3 is 18 amino acids long. Per germline, CDR1 MNHEY and CDR2 SMNVEV (reference sequence). V gave up 3 bases and J gave up 3 bases; unmatched junction bases: 9. The CDR3 region has the DNA TGTGCCAGCAGTTTCAGACTAGCGGGAGCGAATGGCTACAATGAGCAGTTCTTC. The encoded protein is CASSFRLAGANGYNEQFF.

Notes on this clone: One end of the junction fails to match germline, which may point to a read error. The chain links TRBV15 to TRBJ1-5; D not certain. The germline CDR1 and CDR2 sequences are LNHNV and YYDKDF (reference sequence). CDR3 size: 14 residues. The CDR3 loop is CATDLRVSSQPQHF. The CDR3 bases are TGTGCCACCGATCTGCGCGTTAGCAGTCAGCCCCAGCATTTT.

This rearrangement joins TRBV5-1 to TRBJ1-1; TRBD1 is a possible D gene (6 bases). The CDR3 totals 14 residues. The germline V and J ends were trimmed by 5 bases and 0 bases, with 11 bases remaining between them. Germline V gives CDR1 SGHRS, CDR2 YFSETQ. The CDR3 loop is CASSRGTMNTEAFF. The CDR3 DNA sequence: TGCGCCAGCAGTCGCGGGACAATGAACACTGAAGCTTTCTTT.

A word on this clone: The sample holds other DNA sequences that translate to the same CDR3. V gene TRBV9 combines with J gene TRBJ2-5; no reliable D call. The V and J ends lost 0 bases and 4 bases respectively, with 10 bases between them. The CDR3 is 14 amino acids. From germline, CDR1 is SGDLS and CDR2 YYNGEE. In DNA, the CDR3 is TGTGCCAGCAGCGTAGATCGGCTCGGAGAGACCCAGTACTTC. This translates into CASSVDRLGETQYF.

The table lists this clone with a few counts. The rearrangement links TRBV5-1 to TRBJ2-5; TRBD1 aligns across 9 bases. The CDR3 is 16 residues long. Trimming took 2 bases from V and 4 from J; bases not matched to a gene: 9. Germline CDR1 reads SGHRS; CDR2 reads YFSETQ. CDR3 loop: CASSFAGQGPPETQYF. The DNA of the CDR3 is TGCGCCAGCAGCTTTGCGGGACAGGGACCCCCAGAGACCCAGTACTTC. Full variable domain (outside the CDR3, taken from reference TRBV5-1 and TRBJ2-5): KAGVTQTPRYLIKTRGQQVTLSCSPISGHRSVSWYQQTPGQGLQFLFEYFSETQRNKGNFPGRFSGRQFSNSRSEMNVSTLELGDSALYLCASSFAGQGPPETQYFGPGTRLLVL.

A few counts support this clone. The V and J genes are TRBV5-5 and TRBJ1-4; D unresolved. Germline V gene data show CDR1 as SGHKS and CDR2 as YYEKEE (reference sequence). V shed 4 bases and J shed 5 bases, with 15 bases lying between them. The CDR3 is 15 residues long. CDR3 DNA: TGTGCCAGCAGCCGGACCGGGTCTTCAAATGAAAAACTGTTTTTT. Encoded protein: CASSRTGSSNEKLFF.

The chain combines TRBV5-1 with TRBJ2-7, with D maybe TRBD1 (5 bases). V shed 1 base and J shed 11 bases, with 10 bases lying between them. The CDR3 runs to 11 residues. Germline V gene lookup returns CDR1 SGHRS and CDR2 YFSETQ. The CDR3 nucleotides read TGCGCCAGCAGCTTGCAACAGGTGAAGTACTTC. It codes for CASSLQQVKYF.

The CDR3 reads CASSEESGGDPAKNIQYF. The CDR3 DNA follows: TGCGCCAGCAGTGAGGAGTCGGGGGGCGACCCTGCCAAAAACATTCAGTACTTC. The gene calls are TRBV10-1 and TRBJ2-4; D perhaps matches TRBD2 (7 bases). CDR1 and CDR2 from the germline V gene are WNHNN and SYGVQD (reference sequence). V lost 2 bases, J lost 1 base, and 18 bases lay in between. The CDR3 is 18 amino acids.

The rearrangement links TRBV9 to TRBJ2-3, with a weak D call TRBD1 (5 bases). The germline V gene has CDR1 SGDLS and CDR2 YYNGEE. V was clipped by 0 bases and J by 2 bases, with 13 bases between them. The CDR3 covers 16 residues. The CDR3 sequence is CASSVDSPRATDTQYF. The CDR3 bases are TGTGCCAGCAGCGTAGATTCACCCAGGGCCACAGATACGCAGTATTTT. The full variable domain, in which reference TRBV9 and TRBJ2-3 provide the parts outside the CDR3, is DSGVTQTPKHLITATGQRVTLRCSPRSGDLSVYWYQQSLDQGLQFLIQYYNGEERAKGNILERFSAQQFPDLHSELNLSSLELGDSALYFCASSVDSPRATDTQYFGPGTRLTVL.